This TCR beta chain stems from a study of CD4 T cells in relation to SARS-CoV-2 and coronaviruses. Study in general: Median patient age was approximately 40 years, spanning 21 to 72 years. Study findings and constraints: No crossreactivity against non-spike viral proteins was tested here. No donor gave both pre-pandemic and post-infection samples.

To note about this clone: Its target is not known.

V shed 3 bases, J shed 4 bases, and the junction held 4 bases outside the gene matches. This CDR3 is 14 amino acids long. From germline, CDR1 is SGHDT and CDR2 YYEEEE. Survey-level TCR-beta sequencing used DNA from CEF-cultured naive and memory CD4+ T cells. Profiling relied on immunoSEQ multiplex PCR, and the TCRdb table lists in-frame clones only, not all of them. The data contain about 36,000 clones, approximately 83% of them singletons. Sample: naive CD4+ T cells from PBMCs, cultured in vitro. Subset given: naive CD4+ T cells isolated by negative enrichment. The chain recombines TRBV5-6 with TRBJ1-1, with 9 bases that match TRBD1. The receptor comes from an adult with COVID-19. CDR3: CASSYWTGVTEAFF. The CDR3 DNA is TGTGCCAGCAGCTACTGGACAGGGGTCACTGAAGCTTTCTTT.